This T cell receptor (beta chain) was documented in a study of T-cell reconstitution after alpha-beta-depleted transplantation in children listed by TCRdb under 2016. Regarding the study in general: The study quantitatively tracked T-cell immune reconstitution after TCRalphabeta/CD19-depleted allogeneic hematopoietic cell transplantation in children using TCR repertoire profiling. Broad study findings and their caveats: The frequencies of hyperexpanded clones fell over the following months, and after one year, T-cell counts and TCRbeta diversity were mostly attributed to newly produced T cells. Apparently early alphabetaT-cell count recovery about two months after transplant reportedly relied on only several hundred rapidly expanded clones derived from non-depleted graft cells. In some patients, high TCRbeta diversity at day 60 was attributed to recipient T cells and intrathymic progenitors that had survived conditioning.

Reading the label with the study, this specimen's treatment or condition is: allogeneic hematopoietic cell transplantation with graft depleted of TCRalphabeta T cells and CD19 B cells. Transplant recipients were children who received TCRalphabeta/CD19-depleted allogeneic hematopoietic cell grafts. The CDR3 goes from the cysteine to the phenylalanine over 13 residues. The read is trimmed to its CDR3 DNA, 39 bases read in frame from base 1. Between the V and J ends, shortened by 8 bases and 5 bases respectively, the junction contains 14 bases. Libraries were made using PCR. Sequencing instrument: Illumina HiSeq 2500. TCR libraries were prepared with molecular barcoding, using unique molecular identifiers to normalize TCRbeta repertoire quantification. TCRdb handled the public reads itself, with Q25 trimming in fastp and clone calling in MiXCR, and kept productive beta chains. Records with the same CDR3 protein are collapsed into one entry carrying the most frequent genes and DNA. The sample records 200,000 or so distinct CDR3 sequences, 6.3% of which are singletons. In total, the top ten clones hold roughly 4.7% of the sample.

This clonotype was seen repeatedly, ten times or more. Its antigen is currently not known. No base quality information exists; no much larger clone differs at one position. The receptor's source is a girl in the first two years of life with combined immunodeficiency, due to receive a stem cell transplant. The sequence links TRBV12-3 or TRBV12-4 to TRBJ2-3; the D segment could be TRBD2, given 5 matching bases. The input for sequencing was PBMCs, taken before TCRalphabeta/CD19-depleted stem cell transplant. This receptor carries the CDR3 CASASLEGDTQYF. Here is the DNA: TGTGCCAGCGCCAGCTTAGAGGGAGATACGCAGTATTTT.